The 2 T cell receptor beta chains reported below all come from one sample, sequenced in a study of OX40 agonist ivuxolimab in advanced cancers. Repertoires were generated with immunoSEQ multiplex PCR, while TCRdb's copy carries only in-frame clones and drops some. Of tens of thousands of clones in the sample, 90% to 95% were seen once. The sequencing used CD4+ or CD8+ T cells sorted from blood, collected in a trial of the OX40 agonist ivuxolimab. The receptors were gathered from an adult with an advanced solid tumor such as melanoma, head and neck, liver or kidney cancer.

The chain combines TRBV28 with TRBJ1-2; 10 bases fit TRBD1. This CDR3 region has 14 residues. V shed 3 bases and J 7 bases; nucleotides not matched to a gene: 5. Germline assignment: CDR1 MDHEN and CDR2 SYDVKM. The DNA of the CDR3 is TGTGCCAGCAGTTTTGACAGGGGGCTGTTTGGCTACACCTTC. Encoded protein: CASSFDRGLFGYTF.

The chain employs TRBV28 and TRBJ1-2, with D maybe TRBD1 (6 bases). Trimming took 7 bases from V and 8 from J, leaving 17 bases between them. There are 13 residues in the CDR3. Germline CDR1 reads MDHEN; CDR2 reads SYDVKM. CDR3 residues: CASTTGGRWGYTF. In nucleotides, the CDR3 is TGTGCCAGCACCACTGGGGGGCGCTGGGGCTACACCTTC.